Each of the 19 T cell receptor beta chains below was sequenced from the same sample in a study of T cells after yellow fever vaccination. One entry per CDR3 protein results from TCRdb running MiXCR on the 5' RACE reads. The sample shows tens of thousands of distinct CDR3 sequences, around 7% of them seen only once. Material: CD8+ T cells sorted from PBMCs, obtained 9 to 10 days after the first yellow fever vaccination. These TCRs come from a man younger than 35 who received the YFV17D yellow fever vaccine.

Ten or more counts support this clonotype. The chain uses TRBV10-3 and TRBJ2-3; 11 bases are a match to TRBD2. This CDR3 contains 15 residues. V shed 5 bases, J shed 6 bases, and the junction held 7 bases outside the gene matches. The germline CDR1 and CDR2 sequences are ENHRY and SYGVKD. The CDR3 sequence: CAISFSGGADDTQYF. As DNA, the CDR3 is TGTGCCATCAGTTTTAGCGGGGGGGCGGACGATACGCAGTATTTT.

This rearrangement joins TRBV5-1 to TRBJ1-1; D is unresolved. CDR1 and CDR2 (germline): SGHRS, YFSETQ. Trimming stripped 0 bases from V and 3 bases from J, with 12 bases between. This CDR3 region has 15 residues. The CDR3 DNA reads TGCGCCAGCAGCTTGGGGTCCGGGAGGGACACTGAAGCTTTCTTT. Translated: CASSLGSGRDTEAFF.

This clonotype has ten or more counts. This rearrangement joins TRBV28 to TRBJ1-2; D gene uncertain. Germline V CDR1 and CDR2: MDHEN, SYDVKM. This CDR3 region has 15 residues. V lost 3 bases to trimming and J lost 8 bases, with 19 bases between them. The CDR3 sequence: CASSLIPGPSGGYTF. The DNA of the CDR3 is TGTGCCAGCAGTTTGATCCCCGGTCCGAGTGGCGGCTACACCTTC.

In this sample, this clonotype turned up a few times. This chain links TRBV5-6 with TRBJ2-1; perhaps TRBD2 as D (6 bases). Germline CDR1 SGHDT, CDR2 YYEEEE. The CDR3 has 13 amino acids. Trimming took off 4 bases at V and 4 bases at J, with 9 bases between the two ends. This CDR3 reads CASSGDSYNEQFF. The CDR3 DNA reads as TGTGCCAGCAGCGGGGACTCATACAATGAGCAGTTCTTC.

The chain links TRBV7-9 to TRBJ2-3; 8 nucleotides agree with TRBD2. Per the germline V gene, CDR1 is SEHNR and CDR2 is FQNEAQ (reference sequence). V trimming: 5 bases; J trimming: 2 bases; junction bases outside the gene matches: 12. The CDR3 is made up of 17 amino acids. This CDR3 reads CASSPAGVGLFTDTQYF. The CDR3 coding sequence is TGTGCCAGCAGCCCAGCGGGGGTGGGACTCTTCACAGATACGCAGTATTTT.

In its sample, this clonotype was seen many times. This chain links TRBV7-9 with TRBJ2-3; possible D gene TRBD2, 7 bases. V was clipped by 5 bases and J by 0 bases, with 15 bases between them. Germline assignment: CDR1 SEHNR and CDR2 FQNEAQ (reference sequence). The CDR3 contains 16 residues. As DNA, the CDR3 is TGTGCCAGCAGCCCACCGGGGGGCGCCAGCACAGATACGCAGTATTTT. It translates to CASSPPGGASTDTQYF.

The table lists this clonotype with many counts. The chain uses TRBV15 and TRBJ2-2; D is uncertain. This CDR3 has 17 amino acids. Germline-derived CDR1 and CDR2 are LNHNV and YYDKDF (reference sequence). V gave up 0 bases and J gave up 0 bases, with 11 bases separating them. The CDR3 sequence is CATSRDRTQANTGELFF. In DNA, the CDR3 is TGTGCCACCAGCAGAGACAGGACCCAGGCGAACACCGGGGAGCTGTTTTTT.

In its sample, this clonotype was seen many times. The chain is built from TRBV6-1 and TRBJ1-1; no clear D. The ends were cut back, 3 bases at V and 7 bases at J, with 12 bases in the middle. CDR3 size: 13 residues. Germline values: CDR1 MNHNS, CDR2 SASEGT. The CDR3 sequence: CASSERRGSEAFF. The CDR3 bases are TGTGCCAGCAGTGAGAGGCGCGGGAGTGAAGCTTTCTTT.

This clonotype was counted a few times. This CDR3 is CASSQRTSGGNGTQYF. CDR3 in DNA: TGTGCCAGCAGCCAAAGGACTAGCGGGGGGAACGGGACCCAGTACTTC. The chain carries TRBV13 and TRBJ2-5; 14 positions match TRBD2. The CDR3 contains 16 residues. Per the germline V gene, CDR1 is PRHDT and CDR2 is FYEKMQ (reference sequence). V dropped 5 bases and J dropped 7; count of bases not matched to a gene: 9.

This clonotype was detected ten times or more. V is TRBV19 and J is TRBJ2-7, with 7 bases identical to TRBD2. V was clipped by 6 bases and J by 2 bases; unmatched bases: 4. The CDR3 is 13 residues long. From germline, CDR1 is LNHDA and CDR2 SQIVND (reference sequence). CDR3 in DNA: TGTGCCAGTAGCTCGGGGGGACCCTACGAGCAGTACTTC. Translating it yields CASSSGGPYEQYF. Full variable domain (outside the CDR3, taken from reference TRBV19 and TRBJ2-7): DGGITQSPKYLFRKEGQNVTLSCEQNLNHDAMYWYRQDPGQGLRLIYYSQIVNDFQKGDIAEGYSVSREKKESFPLTVTSAQKNPTAFYLCASSSGGPYEQYFGPGTRLTVT.

The chain recombines TRBV6-5 with TRBJ1-1; 7 bases agree with TRBD1. CDR1 is MNHEY and CDR2 is SVGAGI in the germline V gene. V gave up 1 base and J gave up 5 bases; unmatched junction bases: 4. The CDR3 runs to 14 residues. The CDR3 here is CASSYFQGGTEAFF. For the CDR3, the DNA is TGTGCCAGCAGTTACTTCCAGGGGGGGACTGAAGCTTTCTTT.

This clonotype occurred a few times. The genes are TRBV6-1 and TRBJ2-2, with 9 bases fitting TRBD2. The germline V gene has CDR1 MNHNS and CDR2 SASEGT. Trimming cost V 5 bases and J 5 bases; bases outside gene matches: 6. The CDR3 is 15 amino acids. For the CDR3, the DNA is TGTGCCAGCAGTCCCGGACTAGCGAGGACCGGGGAGCTGTTTTTT. As protein: CASSPGLARTGELFF.

This clonotype was counted a few times. The chain combines TRBV4-2 with TRBJ2-6; 7 bases map to TRBD1. V shed 5 bases and J 3 bases; nucleotides not matched to a gene: 10. The CDR3 totals 17 residues. Germline V gene lookup returns CDR1 LGHNA and CDR2 YNFKEQ. The CDR3: CASSTRQGSGGANVLTF. The CDR3 nucleotides are TGTGCCAGCAGCACTCGACAGGGTTCTGGTGGGGCCAACGTCCTGACTTTC.

This clonotype was counted a few times. CDR3 amino acids: CASSLAASDYSGNTIYF. The CDR3 DNA is TGCGCCAGCAGCTTGGCGGCCAGCGACTATTCTGGAAACACCATATATTTT. The chain uses TRBV5-1 and TRBJ1-3; D gene unclear. Germline V CDR1 and CDR2: SGHRS, YFSETQ. V shed 0 bases and J shed 1 base, with 14 bases lying between them. The CDR3 contains 17 residues.

A note on this clonotype: A much larger clone differs by one base, so this may be a read error. The CDR3 region is CTSSFRLAGGHSYNEQFF. The DNA of the CDR3 is TGTACCAGCAGTTTTAGGCTAGCGGGGGGTCACTCCTACAATGAGCAGTTCTTC. This rearrangement joins TRBV12-3 or TRBV12-4 to TRBJ2-1; the match to TRBD2 covers 11 bases. CDR3 length equals 18 residues.

This clonotype was seen at least ten times. Here the CDR3 reads CAISESFVQTYEQYF. The CDR3, as DNA: TGTGCCATCAGTGAGTCGTTCGTTCAGACCTACGAGCAGTACTTC. The V call is TRBV10-3, the J call TRBJ2-7; D unclear. Between the trimmed V and J ends, which lost 0 bases and 2 bases, there was a span of 11 bases. Germline CDR1 is ENHRY and CDR2 is SYGVKD. This CDR3 region has 15 residues.

Many counts were recorded for this clonotype. The V call is TRBV14, the J call TRBJ2-7, with D unresolved. Germline CDR1 is SGHDN and CDR2 is FVKESK. This CDR3 spans 17 amino acids. The germline V and J ends were trimmed by 0 bases and 0 bases, with 15 bases remaining between them. This chain's CDR3 is CASSQEASGAASYEQYV. CDR3 in DNA: TGTGCCAGCAGCCAAGAAGCGAGTGGCGCGGCCTCCTACGAGCAGTACGTC.

At least ten counts were recorded for this clonotype. The J gene is TRBJ2-2, the V gene TRBV11-2, with 7 bases fitting TRBD1. CDR1 SGHAT and CDR2 FQNNGV come from the germline V gene. CDR3 size: 17 residues. J was trimmed by 6 bases and V by 3 bases; bases with no gene match: 13. The CDR3 nucleotides are TGTGCCAGCAGCTTGGATCGTTTCGACAGGGAATCCGGGGAGCTGTTTTTT. Amino acid sequence: CASSLDRFDRESGELFF.

This clonotype was detected a few times. The V and J genes are TRBV5-6 and TRBJ2-2; D is possibly TRBD2 (6 bases). Looked up from germline, CDR1 is SGHDT and CDR2 is YYEEEE. The length of the CDR3 is 15 residues. V lost 2 bases, J lost 3 bases, and 11 bases lay in between. For the CDR3, the DNA is TGTGCCAGCAGCTTCTTGGCGGGGTACACCGGGGAGCTGTTTTTT. Translated, it gives CASSFLAGYTGELFF.